The 21 T cell receptor beta chains below come from one sample, sequenced in a study of blood T cell repertoires in COVID-19. Clones were read by immunoSEQ multiplex PCR, and TCRdb kept only the in-frame ones, dropping some. This sample has tens of thousands of clones, with about 83% found just once. Sequenced input: peripheral blood. Receptors were obtained from a woman of 80 years or more with acute or convalescent COVID-19.

V is TRBV19 and J is TRBJ1-1, with D hard to call. The CDR3 loop spans 14 amino acids. Germline V CDR1 and CDR2: LNHDA, SQIVND (reference sequence). Trimming pared 11 bases from V and 1 base from J, leaving 17 bases between. CDR3 sequence: CACSKGLRNTEAFF. CDR3 coding DNA: TGTGCCTGCTCAAAAGGACTTAGGAACACTGAAGCTTTCTTT.

CDR3 protein: CASSKQGAVTEAFF. In DNA form, the CDR3 reads TGTGCCAGCAGTAAACAGGGGGCGGTTACTGAAGCTTTCTTT. This chain joins TRBV6-5 and TRBJ1-1, with 9 bases that match TRBD1. The CDR3 consists of 14 residues. Germline CDR1 is MNHEY and CDR2 is SVGAGI. V was clipped by 5 bases and J by 5 bases; unmatched bases: 6.

The V and J genes are TRBV5-1 and TRBJ2-5, with 7 bases identical to TRBD1. Germline CDR1 is SGHRS and CDR2 is YFSETQ. The CDR3 is 15 residues long. The J segment lost 1 base and the V segment lost 4 bases, leaving 7 bases of the junction unmatched. DNA for the CDR3: TGCGCCAGCAGCCCAGGGGGAGTAGGCCAAGAGACCCAGTACTTC. Translated: CASSPGGVGQETQYF.

In nucleotides, the CDR3 is TGTGCCAGCAGCTTGGCCCCGACAGGGTACTCCTACGAGCAGTACTTC. Translation gives CASSLAPTGYSYEQYF. The V and J genes are TRBV7-2 and TRBJ2-7; 7 bases map to TRBD1. The CDR3 loop spans 16 amino acids. Germline loops: CDR1 SGHTA, CDR2 FQGNSA. The V segment lost 3 bases and the J segment 0 bases; nucleotides outside the gene matches: 8.

V is TRBV7-2 and J is TRBJ2-2, with TRBD2 identical over 8 bases. The V gene's germline CDR1 is SGHTA and CDR2 FQGNSA. Unmatched junction bases numbered 10, after V lost 5 bases and J lost 5 bases. There are 16 residues in the CDR3. The CDR3 reads CASSETGTRGTGELFF. CDR3 coding DNA: TGTGCCAGCAGCGAGACCGGGACTAGAGGGACCGGGGAGCTGTTTTTT.

The chain links TRBV6-2 or TRBV6-3 to TRBJ2-4, with D tentatively TRBD1 (5 bases). V was clipped by 2 bases and J by 8 bases, with 16 bases between them. CDR3 length equals 15 residues. Per the germline V gene, CDR1 is MNHEY and CDR2 is SVGEGT. The CDR3 region has the DNA TGTGCCAGCAGTTACCCCGATGGGGCTACCGACATTCAGTACTTC. Protein sequence: CASSYPDGATDIQYF.

The chain uses TRBV9 and TRBJ2-3; weak D call: TRBD1 (5 bases). This CDR3 has 14 amino acids. Deletions cut 1 base from V and 3 bases from J, with 9 bases between. In germline, CDR1 is SGDLS, CDR2 YYNGEE. The CDR3 reads CASSVRGWTDTQYF. Here the CDR3 DNA reads TGTGCCAGCAGCGTAAGGGGCTGGACAGATACGCAGTATTTT. Complete variable domain (other parts from reference TRBV9 and TRBJ2-3): DSGVTQTPKHLITATGQRVTLRCSPRSGDLSVYWYQQSLDQGLQFLIQYYNGEERAKGNILERFSAQQFPDLHSELNLSSLELGDSALYFCASSVRGWTDTQYFGPGTRLTVL.

The CDR3 here is CASSMDRVQPQHF. DNA for the CDR3: TGTGCCAGTAGTATGGACAGGGTTCAGCCCCAGCATTTT. The chain carries TRBV19 and TRBJ1-5, with 8 bases identical to TRBD1. The CDR3 totals 13 residues. V lost 3 bases, J lost 6 bases, and 1 base stayed unmatched. The V gene's germline CDR1 is LNHDA and CDR2 SQIVND (reference sequence). Based on the CDR3 plus reference TRBV19 and TRBJ1-5, the full variable domain is DGGITQSPKYLFRKEGQNVTLSCEQNLNHDAMYWYRQDPGQGLRLIYYSQIVNDFQKGDIAEGYSVSREKKESFPLTVTSAQKNPTAFYLCASSMDRVQPQHFGDGTRLSIL.

The V gene is TRBV7-9, the J gene TRBJ2-1; 12 positions agree with TRBD1. Germline CDR1 and CDR2: SEHNR and FQNEAQ (reference sequence). Trimming removed 5 bases from V and 8 bases from J; junction bases left unmatched: 10. The CDR3 sequence is 16 residues long. The CDR3 bases are TGTGCCAGCAGCAAGTCTACCGGGACAGGGGGCGATGAGCAGTTCTTC. The encoded protein is CASSKSTGTGGDEQFF.

The CDR3: CASSFRDRVPEAFF. DNA of the CDR3: TGTGCCAGCAGCTTTCGGGACAGGGTCCCTGAAGCTTTCTTT. The chain employs TRBV5-6 and TRBJ1-1; 9 nucleotides match TRBD1. The CDR3 loop spans 14 amino acids. J was trimmed by 6 bases and V by 2 bases; bases with no gene match: 5. Per the germline V gene, CDR1 is SGHDT and CDR2 is YYEEEE.

This clone was observed a few times. This chain joins TRBV9 and TRBJ2-1; a possible D gene is TRBD2 (6 bases). The CDR3 sequence is 15 residues long. Germline CDR1 SGDLS, CDR2 YYNGEE. The V gene lost 3 bases and the J gene lost 2 bases, with 12 bases spanning the gap. The CDR3 loop is CASSGKEGAYNEQFF. CDR3 nucleotides: TGTGCCAGCAGCGGTAAGGAGGGCGCCTACAATGAGCAGTTCTTC.

The V and J genes are TRBV28 and TRBJ2-3; D perhaps matches TRBD2 (6 bases). This CDR3 comprises 16 residues. The germline V gene encodes CDR1 MDHEN and CDR2 SYDVKM. Trimming left V 6 bases short and J 5 bases short, with 21 bases between. CDR3 nucleotide sequence: TGTGCCAGCAGCCTGCCGCGGGGAATCGGATTAGATACGCAGTATTTT. Protein sequence: CASSLPRGIGLDTQYF.

This chain uses TRBV6-1 with TRBJ2-7; 11 bases line up with TRBD2. Trimming took 3 bases from V and 9 from J; bases not matched to a gene: 7. CDR3 length: 14 residues. Germline lookup yields CDR1 MNHNS and CDR2 SASEGT. The CDR3 sequence is CASSDPLAGGGQYF. DNA of the CDR3: TGTGCCAGCAGTGACCCTCTAGCGGGAGGTGGGCAGTACTTC.

The chain joins TRBV7-6 to TRBJ2-7, with D unresolved. The length of the CDR3 is 15 residues. V lost 5 bases to trimming and J lost 0 bases, with 14 bases between them. From germline, CDR1 is SGHVS and CDR2 FNYEAQ. The CDR3 region has the DNA TGTGCCAGCAGCCCTCAAGTGTCGAGCTCCTACGAGCAGTACTTC. Its protein product is CASSPQVSSSYEQYF. Complete variable domain (other parts from reference TRBV7-6 and TRBJ2-7): GAGVSQSPRYKVTKRGQDVALRCDPISGHVSLYWYRQALGQGPEFLTYFNYEAQQDKSGLPNDRFSAERPEGSISTLTIQRTEQRDSAMYRCASSPQVSSSYEQYFGPGTRLTVT.

The chain is built from TRBV27 and TRBJ2-3, with TRBD1 matching over 8 bases. J gave up 4 bases and V 5 bases, and 14 bases lay outside the gene matches. The CDR3 has 17 amino acids. Germline assignment: CDR1 MNHEY and CDR2 SMNVEV (reference sequence). The CDR3 loop is CASSGMDRAGGPDTQYF. The CDR3 nucleotides read TGTGCCAGCAGTGGGATGGACAGGGCCGGTGGGCCAGATACGCAGTATTTT.

This sequence joins TRBV11-1 and TRBJ2-5, with TRBD2 identical over 7 bases. Germline V gene lookup returns CDR1 SGHAT and CDR2 FQDESV (reference sequence). The CDR3 loop spans 15 amino acids. V was clipped by 6 bases and J by 3 bases; unmatched bases: 10. CDR3 bases: TGTGCCAGCAGAGCGTCGACTGGGACTAAAGAGACCCAGTACTTC. This codes for CASRASTGTKETQYF.

V gene TRBV18 combines with J gene TRBJ2-7, with 11 bases fitting TRBD1. Trimming took 0 bases from V and 3 from J; bases not matched to a gene: 7. Germline V gene lookup returns CDR1 KGHSH and CDR2 LQKENI. This CDR3 contains 17 residues. As DNA, the CDR3 is TGTGCCAGCTCACCACCAAACTCCGGGACAGGGGGCTACGAGCAGTACTTC. It encodes CASSPPNSGTGGYEQYF.

The chain carries TRBV24-1 and TRBJ2-7, with D tentatively TRBD1 (6 bases). The CDR3 has 11 amino acids. In germline, CDR1 is KGHDR, CDR2 SFDVKD. Trimming pared 12 bases from V and 0 bases from J, leaving 8 bases between. The CDR3 sequence is CAADSSYEQYF. CDR3 in DNA: TGTGCCGCGGACAGCTCCTACGAGCAGTACTTC.

V and J are TRBV10-3 and TRBJ1-5; D is unresolved. V lost 2 bases and J lost 3, with 14 bases in between. The germline gives CDR1 ENHRY, CDR2 SYGVKD. This CDR3 comprises 16 residues. CDR3 nucleotide sequence: TGTGCCATCAGTGAGGGGCCTCGGGATAACAATCAGCCCCAGCATTTT. Amino acid sequence: CAISEGPRDNNQPQHF.

The chain combines TRBV19 with TRBJ2-3; TRBD2 aligns across 8 bases. Germline V gives CDR1 LNHDA, CDR2 SQIVND (reference sequence). The V and J ends lost 8 bases and 7 bases, in that order; junction bases with no gene match: 20. The CDR3 has 17 residues. The CDR3 loop is CASDRGRSGGLIYTQYF. The CDR3, as DNA: TGTGCCAGTGACCGGGGGCGCTCGGGAGGGCTGATATATACGCAGTATTTT.

The J gene is TRBJ2-5, the V gene TRBV28; 7 positions agree with TRBD1. Germline V gene data show CDR1 as MDHEN and CDR2 as SYDVKM. Germline trimming cut 6 bases from V and 1 base from J; bases unmatched to any gene: 8. The CDR3 is 15 residues long. CDR3 bases: TGTGCCAGCAGCCTCGGGACAGTTCCCCAAGAGACCCAGTACTTC. It yields the protein CASSLGTVPQETQYF.